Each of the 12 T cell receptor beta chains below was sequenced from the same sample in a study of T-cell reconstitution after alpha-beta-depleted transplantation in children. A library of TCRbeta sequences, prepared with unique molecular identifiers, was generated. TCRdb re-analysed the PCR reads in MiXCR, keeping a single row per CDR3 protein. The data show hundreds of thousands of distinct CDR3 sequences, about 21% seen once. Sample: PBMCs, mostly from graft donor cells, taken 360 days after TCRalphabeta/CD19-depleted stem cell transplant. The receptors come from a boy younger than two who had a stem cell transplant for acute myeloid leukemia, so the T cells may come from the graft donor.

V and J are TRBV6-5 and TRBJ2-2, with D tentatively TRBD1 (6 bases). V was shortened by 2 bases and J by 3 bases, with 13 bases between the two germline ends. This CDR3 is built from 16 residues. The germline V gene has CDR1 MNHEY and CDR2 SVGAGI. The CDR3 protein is CASSYLGTPDTGELFF. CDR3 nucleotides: TGTGCCAGCAGTTACCTCGGGACACCAGACACCGGGGAGCTGTTTTTT.

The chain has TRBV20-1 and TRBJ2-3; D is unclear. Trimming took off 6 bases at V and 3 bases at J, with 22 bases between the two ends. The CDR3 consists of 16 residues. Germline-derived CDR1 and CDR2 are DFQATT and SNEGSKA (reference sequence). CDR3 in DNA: TGCAGTGCCCAAGAACCAGTACGGGTGGGAACAGATACGCAGTATTTT. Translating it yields CSAQEPVRVGTDTQYF.

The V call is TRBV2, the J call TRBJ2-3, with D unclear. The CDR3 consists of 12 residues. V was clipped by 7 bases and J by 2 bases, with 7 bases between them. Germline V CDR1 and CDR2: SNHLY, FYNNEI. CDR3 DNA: TGTGCCAGCACGCCGATCACAGATACGCAGTATTTT. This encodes CASTPITDTQYF.

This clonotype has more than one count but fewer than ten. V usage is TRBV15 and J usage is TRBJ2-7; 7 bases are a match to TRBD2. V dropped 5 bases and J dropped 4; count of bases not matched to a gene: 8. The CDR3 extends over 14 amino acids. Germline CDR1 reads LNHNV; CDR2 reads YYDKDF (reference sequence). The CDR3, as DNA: TGTGCCACCAGCGAGGGTATCGGGGGGTACGAGCAGTACTTC. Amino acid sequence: CATSEGIGGYEQYF.

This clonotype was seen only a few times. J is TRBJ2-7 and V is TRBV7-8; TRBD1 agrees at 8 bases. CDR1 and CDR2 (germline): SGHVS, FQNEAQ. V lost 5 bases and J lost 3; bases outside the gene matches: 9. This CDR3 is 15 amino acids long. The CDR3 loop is CASSQAGTGVYEQYF. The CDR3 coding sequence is TGTGCCAGCAGCCAAGCCGGGACAGGAGTCTACGAGCAGTACTTC.

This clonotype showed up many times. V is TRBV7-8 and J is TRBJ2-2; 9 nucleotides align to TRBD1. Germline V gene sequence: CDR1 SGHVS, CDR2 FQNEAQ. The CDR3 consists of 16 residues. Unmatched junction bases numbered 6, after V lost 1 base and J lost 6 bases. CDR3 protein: CASSLEQGAWAGELFF. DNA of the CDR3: TGTGCCAGCAGCTTAGAACAGGGGGCTTGGGCCGGGGAGCTGTTTTTT.

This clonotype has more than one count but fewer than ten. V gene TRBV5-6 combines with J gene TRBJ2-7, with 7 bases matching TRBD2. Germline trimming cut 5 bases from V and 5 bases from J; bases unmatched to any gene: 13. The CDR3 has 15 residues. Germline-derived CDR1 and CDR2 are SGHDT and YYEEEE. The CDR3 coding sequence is TGTGCCAGCAGACTGGGAGGGGCGAGACATAACGAGCAGTACGTC. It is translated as CASRLGGARHNEQYV.

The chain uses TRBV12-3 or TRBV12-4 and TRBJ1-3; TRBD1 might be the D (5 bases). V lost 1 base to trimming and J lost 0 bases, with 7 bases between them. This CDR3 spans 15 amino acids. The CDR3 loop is CASSLGGPSGNTIYF. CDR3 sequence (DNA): TGTGCCAGCAGTTTAGGGGGACCCTCTGGAAACACCATATATTTT.

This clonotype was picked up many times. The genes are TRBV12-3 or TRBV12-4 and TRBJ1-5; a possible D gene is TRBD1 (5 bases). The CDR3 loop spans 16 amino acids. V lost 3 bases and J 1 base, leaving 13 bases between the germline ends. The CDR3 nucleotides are TGTGCCAGCAGTTTGGGGCAGGGTGGCAGCAATCAGCCCCAGCATTTT. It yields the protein CASSLGQGGSNQPQHF.

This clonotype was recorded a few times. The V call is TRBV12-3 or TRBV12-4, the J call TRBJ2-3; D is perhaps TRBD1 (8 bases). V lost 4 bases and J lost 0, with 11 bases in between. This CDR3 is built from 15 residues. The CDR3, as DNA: TGTGCCAGCAGTTACAGGGGGGGGAGCACAGATACGCAGTATTTT. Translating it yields CASSYRGGSTDTQYF.

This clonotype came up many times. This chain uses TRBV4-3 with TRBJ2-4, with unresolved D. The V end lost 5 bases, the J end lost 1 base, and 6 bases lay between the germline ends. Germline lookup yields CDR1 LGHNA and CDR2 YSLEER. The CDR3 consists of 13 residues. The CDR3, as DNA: TGCGCCAGCAGCGAAGCTGCCAAAAACATTCAGTACTTC. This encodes CASSEAAKNIQYF.

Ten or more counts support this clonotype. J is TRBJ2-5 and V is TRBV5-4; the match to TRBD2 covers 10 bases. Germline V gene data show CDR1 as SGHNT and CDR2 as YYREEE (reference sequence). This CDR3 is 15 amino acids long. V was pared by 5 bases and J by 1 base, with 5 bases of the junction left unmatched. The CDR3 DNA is TGTGCCAGCAGAATGTGGACTAGCGGCCAAGAGACCCAGTACTTC. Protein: CASRMWTSGQETQYF. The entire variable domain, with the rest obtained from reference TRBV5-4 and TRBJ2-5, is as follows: ETGVTQSPTHLIKTRGQQVTLRCSSQSGHNTVSWYQQALGQGPQFIFQYYREEENGRGNFPPRFSGLQFPNYSSELNVNALELDDSALYLCASRMWTSGQETQYFGPGTRLLVL.